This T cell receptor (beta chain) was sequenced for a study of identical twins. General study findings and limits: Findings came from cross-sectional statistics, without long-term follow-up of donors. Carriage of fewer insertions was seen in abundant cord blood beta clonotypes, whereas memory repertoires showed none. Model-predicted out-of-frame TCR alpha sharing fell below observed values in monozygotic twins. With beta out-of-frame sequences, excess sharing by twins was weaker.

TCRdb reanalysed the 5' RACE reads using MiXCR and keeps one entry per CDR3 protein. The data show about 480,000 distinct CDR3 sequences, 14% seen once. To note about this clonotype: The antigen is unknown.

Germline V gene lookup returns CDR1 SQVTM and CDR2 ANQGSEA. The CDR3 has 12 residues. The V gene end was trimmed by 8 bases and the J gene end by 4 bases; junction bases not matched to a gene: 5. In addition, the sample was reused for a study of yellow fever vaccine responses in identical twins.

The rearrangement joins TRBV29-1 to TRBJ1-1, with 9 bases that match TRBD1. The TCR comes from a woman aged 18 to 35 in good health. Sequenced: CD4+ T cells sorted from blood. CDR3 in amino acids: CSLRQGGTEAFF. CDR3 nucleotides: TGCAGCCTAAGACAGGGGGGCACTGAAGCTTTCTTT. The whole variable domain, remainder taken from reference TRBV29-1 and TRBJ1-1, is SAVISQKPSRDICQRGTSLTIQCQVDSQVTMMFWYRQQPGQSLTLIATANQGSEATYESGFVIDKFPISRPNLTFSTLTVSNMSPEDSSIYLCSLRQGGTEAFFGQGTRLTVV.